A single sample gave rise to the 14 T cell receptor beta chains below, sequenced in a study of OX40 agonist ivuxolimab in advanced cancers. TCRdb's table, derived via immunoSEQ multiplex PCR, lists solely in-frame clones and lacks some. The table includes 40,000 to 60,000 clones, 81% detected once. The source material was CD4+ or CD8+ T cells sorted from blood, sampled in a trial of the OX40 agonist ivuxolimab. Source of these receptors: an adult with an advanced solid tumor such as melanoma, head and neck, liver or kidney cancer.

Only one count was recorded for this clone. The chain has TRBV11-2 and TRBJ2-7; 8 bases match TRBD2. The V gene end was trimmed by 3 bases and the J gene end by 3 bases; junction bases not matched to a gene: 4. The CDR3 sequence is 14 residues long. The germline CDR1 and CDR2 sequences are SGHAT and FQNNGV. The CDR3: CASSFSSGYYEQYF. CDR3 nucleotide sequence: TGTGCCAGCAGCTTTTCTAGCGGGTACTACGAGCAGTACTTC.

This sequence joins TRBV5-6 and TRBJ1-6; D is perhaps TRBD1 (6 bases). This CDR3 has 16 residues. Per germline, CDR1 SGHDT and CDR2 YYEEEE. V was trimmed by 0 bases and J by 6 bases, leaving 13 bases between them. The CDR3 is CASSLAGQIINSPLHF. The DNA of the CDR3 is TGTGCCAGCAGCTTGGCCGGACAGATCATTAATTCACCCCTCCACTTT.

This chain links TRBV27 with TRBJ1-5; D call uncertain. V was pared by 6 bases and J by 8 bases, with 20 bases between. The germline CDR1 and CDR2 sequences are MNHEY and SMNVEV (reference sequence). This CDR3 is built from 15 residues. DNA for the CDR3: TGTGCCAGCAGCCTTATAGGCGACATAGGAGAGCCCCAGCATTTT. It encodes CASSLIGDIGEPQHF.

The chain uses TRBV2 and TRBJ2-2; TRBD1 matches at 10 bases. Germline CDR1 is SNHLY and CDR2 is FYNNEI. Unmatched junction bases numbered 10, after V lost 8 bases and J lost 4 bases. This CDR3 is 16 amino acids long. The CDR3 DNA sequence: TGTGCCAGCCTAGGGACTTGGACAGGGGGCACCGGGGAGCTGTTTTTT. This codes for CASLGTWTGGTGELFF.

The sample holds one count of this clone. V and J are TRBV28 and TRBJ1-4; TRBD1 agrees at 7 bases. The germline gives CDR1 MDHEN, CDR2 SYDVKM. V lost 3 bases, J lost 4 bases, and 14 bases stayed unmatched. CDR3 length equals 18 residues. For the CDR3, the DNA is TGTGCCAGCAGTTTTCAGTCCCCCGGGACAGCTATTAATGAAAAACTGTTTTTT. Its translation: CASSFQSPGTAINEKLFF.

The chain carries TRBV21-1 and TRBJ1-2; the D call in the table, TRBD1, was not verified against the DNA. TRBV21-1 is shown as a pseudogene. There are 17 residues in the CDR3. This CDR3 reads CASSPGRWDRALYGYTF. In nucleotides, the CDR3 is TGTGCCAGCAGCCCGGGACGGTGGGACAGGGCCCTCTATGGCTACACCTTC.

This clone showed up just once. Other DNA sequences of this sample code for an identical CDR3. The chain employs TRBV27 and TRBJ1-5; TRBD1 aligns across 7 bases. Germline-derived CDR1 and CDR2 are MNHEY and SMNVEV (reference sequence). The CDR3 has 15 amino acids. With V trimmed by 5 bases and J by 6 bases, 10 bases remained unmatched. The CDR3 DNA follows: TGTGCCAGCAGTACTTCCCCAGGGGGTGGTCAGCCCCAGCATTTT. It yields the protein CASSTSPGGGQPQHF.

This clone was detected only a few times. This chain connects TRBV9 to TRBJ2-2; D is ambiguous. The germline V and J ends were trimmed by 0 bases and 5 bases, with 8 bases remaining between them. The CDR3 is 14 amino acids. Germline CDR1 and CDR2: SGDLS and YYNGEE. The CDR3 sequence: CASSVAGYTGELFF. CDR3 coding DNA: TGTGCCAGCAGCGTAGCTGGGTATACCGGGGAGCTGTTTTTT.

The chain has TRBV13 and TRBJ2-7, with D perhaps TRBD2 (5 bases). The CDR3 contains 13 residues. V lost 5 bases, J lost 3 bases, and 11 bases lay in between. Germline CDR1 and CDR2: PRHDT and FYEKMQ (reference sequence). The CDR3 sequence is CASSPPEGYEQYV. CDR3 bases: TGTGCCAGCAGCCCCCCCGAGGGCTACGAGCAGTACGTC.

J is TRBJ1-5 and V is TRBV27; D ambiguous. The germline gives CDR1 MNHEY, CDR2 SMNVEV (reference sequence). V lost 1 base, J lost 1 base, and 2 bases lay in between. The length of the CDR3 is 13 residues. CDR3 bases: TGTGCCAGCAGTTTATGGAGCAATCAGCCCCAGCATTTT. Translation gives CASSLWSNQPQHF.

This CDR3 reads CASSLGRASTYEQYF. CDR3 bases: TGTGCCAGCAGCTTGGGACGGGCGTCCACCTACGAGCAGTACTTC. This chain joins TRBV5-4 and TRBJ2-7; D is unresolved. Trimming removed 0 bases from V and 2 bases from J, with 12 bases in between. The V gene's germline CDR1 is SGHNT and CDR2 YYREEE (reference sequence). The CDR3 consists of 15 residues.

The genes are TRBV10-2 and TRBJ2-4; D uncertain. From germline, CDR1 is WSHSY and CDR2 SAAADI. CDR3 size: 11 residues. Trimming pared 3 bases from V and 8 bases from J, leaving 5 bases between. The CDR3 bases are TGCGCCAGCAGTGATATGTACATTCAGTACTTC. Protein: CASSDMYIQYF.

The rearrangement links TRBV11-3 to TRBJ2-2; D is possibly TRBD1 (6 bases). The CDR3 is made up of 13 amino acids. With 6 bases removed from V and 3 bases from J, the gap between germline ends came to 8 bases. CDR1 and CDR2 from the germline V gene are SGHNT and YENEEA. The CDR3 spells CASSHRDTGELFF. DNA of the CDR3: TGTGCCAGCAGTCACAGGGACACCGGGGAGCTGTTTTTT.

The gene calls are TRBV6-1 and TRBJ2-1, with D unresolved. The CDR3 is 13 amino acids. CDR1 is MNHNS, CDR2 SASEGT, per germline. V was pared by 8 bases and J by 2 bases, with 10 bases between. The CDR3 region is CASGQLTYNEQFF. In DNA form, the CDR3 reads TGTGCCAGCGGGCAGTTAACCTACAATGAGCAGTTCTTC.